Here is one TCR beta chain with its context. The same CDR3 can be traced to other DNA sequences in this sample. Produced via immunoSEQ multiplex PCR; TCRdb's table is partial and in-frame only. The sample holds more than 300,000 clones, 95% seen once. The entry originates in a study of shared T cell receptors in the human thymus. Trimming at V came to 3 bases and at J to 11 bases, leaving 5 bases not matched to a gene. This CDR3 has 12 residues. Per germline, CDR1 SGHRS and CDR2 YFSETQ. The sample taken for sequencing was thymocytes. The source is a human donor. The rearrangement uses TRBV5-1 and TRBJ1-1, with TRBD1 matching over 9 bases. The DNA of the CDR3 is TGCGCCAGCAGCTCGGGGACAGGGTTGGCTTTCTTT. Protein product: CASSSGTGLAFF.